This T cell receptor beta chain was sequenced in a study of control samples from healthy donors and cancer patients. The ends were cut back, 10 bases at V and 7 bases at J, with 14 bases in the middle. Germline CDR1 and CDR2: MNHEY and SVGAGI. The CDR3 spans 13 residues. Assay used: immunoSEQ multiplex PCR; TCRdb lists only in-frame clones, some missing. The table records 80,000 or so clones, 91% of them present only once. This TCR derives from a man between 50 and 59 years old in good health. The specimen sequenced was blood. The V call is TRBV6-5, the J call TRBJ1-6; TRBD1 might be the D (5 bases). The CDR3 protein is CATVDIRNSPLHF. The CDR3, as DNA: TGTGCCACCGTGGACATCAGAAATTCACCCCTCCACTTT.